This is a list of T cell receptor beta chains from one sample in a study of blood T cell repertoires in COVID-19. Measured with immunoSEQ multiplex PCR; TCRdb has only the in-frame clones, and not every one. The sample lists around 150,000 clones; more than 75% were seen once. The sequenced material came from peripheral blood. The receptor set was obtained from a man in his sixties who had recovered from COVID-19. Both conserved end residues are part of each CDR3. Each record gives: V gene, J gene, clone size, D gene, CDR3 DNA, CDR3 protein. D genes are given only for firm matches. Size is omitted from some rows. Given values are once, few, many or a class for expanded clones.

v_call: TRBV28; j_call: TRBJ2-1; clone_size: few; d_call: TRBD2; cdr3_nt: TGTGCCAGCAGTTCCCCCCCTCCGGGACTAGTGGAGCAGTTCTTC; cdr3_aa: CASSSPPPGLVEQFF
v_call: TRBV14; j_call: TRBJ2-2; clone_size: .; d_call: .; cdr3_nt: TGTGCCAGCAGCCGATCCGGGACATACTCCGGGGAGCTGTTTTTT; cdr3_aa: CASSRSGTYSGELFF
v_call: TRBV5-6; j_call: TRBJ1-6; clone_size: .; d_call: TRBD1; cdr3_nt: TGTGCCAGCAGCTTGCGGGACAGGGGTTCACCCCTCCACTTT; cdr3_aa: CASSLRDRGSPLHF
v_call: TRBV11-3; j_call: TRBJ2-7; clone_size: .; d_call: .; cdr3_nt: TGTGCCAGCAGCTTAGTTGGCAGGGACAACGAGCAGTACTTC; cdr3_aa: CASSLVGRDNEQYF
v_call: TRBV7-2; j_call: TRBJ1-6; clone_size: .; d_call: TRBD1; cdr3_nt: TGTGCCAGCAGCTTAGTCGCAGGGGGCGATTATTCACCCCTCCACTTT; cdr3_aa: CASSLVAGGDYSPLHF
v_call: TRBV6-6; j_call: TRBJ1-4; clone_size: .; d_call: .; cdr3_nt: TGTGCCAGCAGTCAACAGGCAACTAATGAAAAACTGTTTTTT; cdr3_aa: CASSQQATNEKLFF
v_call: TRBV10-3; j_call: TRBJ1-2; clone_size: .; d_call: .; cdr3_nt: TGTGCCATCAGTGCTCAGGTTAACTATGGCTACACCTTC; cdr3_aa: CAISAQVNYGYTF
v_call: TRBV24-1; j_call: TRBJ1-5; clone_size: once; d_call: .; cdr3_nt: TGTGCCACCAGTGAGGAATTTGACGGGAGGGAAAGCAATCAGCCCCAGCATTTT; cdr3_aa: CATSEEFDGRESNQPQHF
v_call: TRBV5-1; j_call: TRBJ2-7; clone_size: .; d_call: .; cdr3_nt: TGCGCCAGCTGCGTAGGGTCAGGAGGACACGAGCAGTACTTC; cdr3_aa: CASCVGSGGHEQYF
v_call: TRBV7-2; j_call: TRBJ2-5; clone_size: .; d_call: .; cdr3_nt: TGTGCCAGCAGCTTAGAGAGCCAGACCCAGTACTTC; cdr3_aa: CASSLESQTQYF
v_call: TRBV28; j_call: TRBJ1-2; clone_size: .; d_call: .; cdr3_nt: TGTGCCAGCAGTTCCGGGGGGGATAACTATGGCTACACCTTC; cdr3_aa: CASSSGGDNYGYTF
v_call: TRBV7-3; j_call: TRBJ2-3; clone_size: few; d_call: TRBD2; cdr3_nt: TGTGCCAGCAGCGCAGGGGTAGCGGGAAGCACAGATACGCAGTATTTT; cdr3_aa: CASSAGVAGSTDTQYF
v_call: TRBV6-2/TRBV6-3; j_call: TRBJ1-1; clone_size: .; d_call: .; cdr3_nt: TGTGCCAGCAGTCCCCCATCCGGGGGGTACCTAAACACTGAAGCTTTCTTT; cdr3_aa: CASSPPSGGYLNTEAFF
v_call: TRBV10-3; j_call: TRBJ2-7; clone_size: .; d_call: TRBD1; cdr3_nt: TGTGCCATCAGTGAGTCGGGACAGGGGAACTACGAGCAGTACTTC; cdr3_aa: CAISESGQGNYEQYF
v_call: TRBV21-1; j_call: TRBJ2-1; clone_size: .; d_call: .; cdr3_nt: TGTGCCAGCAGCAAAGCTGGCACAGGCTCCTACAATGAGCAGTTCTTC; cdr3_aa: CASSKAGTGSYNEQFF
v_call: TRBV5-6; j_call: TRBJ2-5; clone_size: .; d_call: .; cdr3_nt: TGTGCCAGCAGCAGGGGGGGGTTCCAAGAGACCCAGTACTTC; cdr3_aa: CASSRGGFQETQYF
v_call: TRBV30; j_call: TRBJ1-4; clone_size: .; d_call: TRBD1; cdr3_nt: TGTGCCTGGAGTGCGACAGGGGGCAGCGTGAAACTGTTTTTT; cdr3_aa: CAWSATGGSVKLFF
v_call: TRBV6-4; j_call: TRBJ1-6; clone_size: few; d_call: .; cdr3_nt: TGTGCCAGCTTCGGGTCCGGCACGCCCCTCCACTTT; cdr3_aa: CASFGSGTPLHF
v_call: TRBV11-1; j_call: TRBJ2-7; clone_size: .; d_call: TRBD1; cdr3_nt: TGTGCCAGCAGCTTCGACAGGGCCTCCTACGAGCAGTACTTC; cdr3_aa: CASSFDRASYEQYF
v_call: TRBV5-4; j_call: TRBJ2-6; clone_size: .; d_call: TRBD1; cdr3_nt: TGTGCCAGCAGCTCATACAGGGGCGCCTCTGGGGCCAACGTCCTGACTTTC; cdr3_aa: CASSSYRGASGANVLTF
v_call: TRBV6-8; j_call: TRBJ2-5; clone_size: .; d_call: .; cdr3_nt: TGTGCCAGCAGTTACTGGGGCACCTACCTCCAAGAGACCCAGTACTTC; cdr3_aa: CASSYWGTYLQETQYF
v_call: TRBV7-2; j_call: TRBJ1-1; clone_size: .; d_call: .; cdr3_nt: TGTGCCAGCCTGGCATCGCCCAATCCAGAAGCTTTCTTT; cdr3_aa: CASLASPNPEAFF
v_call: TRBV5-1; j_call: TRBJ2-5; clone_size: .; d_call: .; cdr3_nt: TGCGCCAGCAGCTTGGCCACGGGTTTGCGGATTCAAGAGACCCAGTACTTC; cdr3_aa: CASSLATGLRIQETQYF
v_call: TRBV11-2; j_call: TRBJ1-2; clone_size: once; d_call: .; cdr3_nt: TGTGCCAGCAGCTTAGATTTCGGGGGGCTCGGGGGCTACACCTTC; cdr3_aa: CASSLDFGGLGGYTF
v_call: TRBV4-3; j_call: TRBJ2-1; clone_size: .; d_call: TRBD2; cdr3_nt: TGCGCCAGCAGCCAATTTAGCGGGGGGGCCTACAATGAGCAGTTCTTC; cdr3_aa: CASSQFSGGAYNEQFF
v_call: TRBV10-1; j_call: TRBJ2-4; clone_size: .; d_call: .; cdr3_nt: TGCGCCAGCAGCTCAACGAGGACTATCCTAGCCAAAAACATTCAGTACTTC; cdr3_aa: CASSSTRTILAKNIQYF
v_call: TRBV27; j_call: TRBJ2-1; clone_size: .; d_call: .; cdr3_nt: TGTGCCAGCAGTTTAAAGGATGCAGGATTATCGAGGGATGAGCAGTTCTTC; cdr3_aa: CASSLKDAGLSRDEQFF
v_call: TRBV2; j_call: TRBJ2-2; clone_size: .; d_call: TRBD1; cdr3_nt: TGTGCCAGCAGTGCCCGGACAGGGGGCACCGGGGAGCTGTTTTTT; cdr3_aa: CASSARTGGTGELFF
v_call: TRBV19; j_call: TRBJ2-1; clone_size: .; d_call: TRBD1; cdr3_nt: TGTGCCAGTAGTATTCAACAGGGGGTCGATGAGCAGTTCTTC; cdr3_aa: CASSIQQGVDEQFF
v_call: TRBV4-3; j_call: TRBJ2-1; clone_size: .; d_call: .; cdr3_nt: TGCGCCAGCAGCCAAGAGACTGGCATCGATGAGCAGTTCTTC; cdr3_aa: CASSQETGIDEQFF
v_call: TRBV5-1; j_call: TRBJ2-7; clone_size: .; d_call: TRBD1; cdr3_nt: TGCGCCAGCAGCTTCCGCCCCGGGGGACAGGGGGCTGACGAGCAGTACTTC; cdr3_aa: CASSFRPGGQGADEQYF
v_call: TRBV3-1/TRBV3-2; j_call: TRBJ2-4; clone_size: .; d_call: .; cdr3_nt: TGTGCCAGCAGCCAAGGGGGGGACTGGAGGAAAAACATTCAGTACTTC; cdr3_aa: CASSQGGDWRKNIQYF
v_call: TRBV6-2/TRBV6-3; j_call: TRBJ1-2; clone_size: .; d_call: TRBD1; cdr3_nt: TGTGCCAGCAGTCCGACAGGGAACGGCTACACCTTC; cdr3_aa: CASSPTGNGYTF
v_call: TRBV28; j_call: TRBJ2-3; clone_size: .; d_call: .; cdr3_nt: TGTGCCAGCAGACCCAGGGGGGAGGCAGCAGATACGCAGTATTTT; cdr3_aa: CASRPRGEAADTQYF
v_call: TRBV2; j_call: TRBJ2-3; clone_size: .; d_call: .; cdr3_nt: TGTGCCAGCAGTAATCCCGGAGCAGATACGCAGTATTTT; cdr3_aa: CASSNPGADTQYF
v_call: TRBV5-1; j_call: TRBJ2-1; clone_size: .; d_call: TRBD2; cdr3_nt: TGCGCCAGCAGCCCCGGGACTAGCGGGGTAAATGAGCAGTTCTTC; cdr3_aa: CASSPGTSGVNEQFF
v_call: TRBV5-6; j_call: TRBJ1-4; clone_size: .; d_call: TRBD1; cdr3_nt: TGTGCCAGCAGCTGGGGACAGCCCCGGGAAAAACTGTTTTTT; cdr3_aa: CASSWGQPREKLFF
v_call: TRBV30; j_call: TRBJ1-5; clone_size: .; d_call: .; cdr3_nt: TGTGCCTGGAGCCCAGCGGGTCCACCCCAGCCCCAGCATTTT; cdr3_aa: CAWSPAGPPQPQHF
v_call: TRBV19; j_call: TRBJ2-3; clone_size: .; d_call: .; cdr3_nt: TGTGCCAGTAGTGTCATTGGGGGCCTCGACGGCACAGATACGCAGTATTTT; cdr3_aa: CASSVIGGLDGTDTQYF
v_call: TRBV3-1/TRBV3-2; j_call: TRBJ2-2; clone_size: .; d_call: .; cdr3_nt: TGTGCCAGCAGCCAAGATCAAGGGCAGAGGGCGGCCGGGGAGCTGTTTTTT; cdr3_aa: CASSQDQGQRAAGELFF
v_call: TRBV10-3; j_call: TRBJ1-1; clone_size: .; d_call: .; cdr3_nt: TGTGCCATCAGTGAGTCGACAGTTGGCACTGAAGCTTTCTTT; cdr3_aa: CAISESTVGTEAFF
v_call: TRBV4-3; j_call: TRBJ2-2; clone_size: .; d_call: TRBD2; cdr3_nt: TGCGCCAGCAGCCTTTTCTACGGACTAGCGGGAGGGCCCGCCGGGGAGCTGTTTTTT; cdr3_aa: CASSLFYGLAGGPAGELFF
v_call: TRBV7-8; j_call: TRBJ1-1; clone_size: .; d_call: TRBD1; cdr3_nt: TGTGCCAGCAGCCGGGACAGGGTGGCCTCTTTCTTT; cdr3_aa: CASSRDRVASFF
v_call: TRBV7-2; j_call: TRBJ2-2; clone_size: .; d_call: TRBD1; cdr3_nt: TGTGCCAGCAGTTCGGGACAGGGACGGACCGGGGAGCTGTTTTTT; cdr3_aa: CASSSGQGRTGELFF
v_call: TRBV28; j_call: TRBJ2-6; clone_size: .; d_call: .; cdr3_nt: TGTGCCAGCCACTCTGGGGCCAACGTCCTGACTTTC; cdr3_aa: CASHSGANVLTF
v_call: TRBV27; j_call: TRBJ2-3; clone_size: .; d_call: TRBD1; cdr3_nt: TGTGCCAGCAGTTTCGGGGACAGTTTCACAGATACGCAGTATTTT; cdr3_aa: CASSFGDSFTDTQYF
v_call: TRBV6-5; j_call: TRBJ1-2; clone_size: once; d_call: TRBD1; cdr3_nt: TGTGCCAGCAGTTACTCGACAGGGCGGGGCTACACCTTC; cdr3_aa: CASSYSTGRGYTF
v_call: TRBV7-2; j_call: TRBJ1-1; clone_size: .; d_call: .; cdr3_nt: TGTGCCAGCAGCTTTGACCGACAGACTGAAGCTTTCTTT; cdr3_aa: CASSFDRQTEAFF
v_call: TRBV7-9; j_call: TRBJ1-5; clone_size: once; d_call: .; cdr3_nt: TGTGCCAGCAGCCCCGGGAACAATAATCAGCCCCAGCATTTT; cdr3_aa: CASSPGNNNQPQHF
v_call: TRBV28; j_call: TRBJ1-2; clone_size: .; d_call: .; cdr3_nt: TGTGCCAGCAGTCCAGTCCCTAACTATGGCTACACCTTC; cdr3_aa: CASSPVPNYGYTF
v_call: TRBV4-3; j_call: TRBJ2-5; clone_size: .; d_call: .; cdr3_nt: TGCGCCAGCAGCCAGGTGGCGGAAGAGACCCAGTACTTC; cdr3_aa: CASSQVAEETQYF
v_call: TRBV19; j_call: TRBJ2-2; clone_size: .; d_call: TRBD1; cdr3_nt: TGTGCCAGTAGTATTAGGGGGACAGGGTACACCGGGGAGCTGTTTTTT; cdr3_aa: CASSIRGTGYTGELFF
v_call: TRBV19; j_call: TRBJ1-5; clone_size: .; d_call: TRBD1; cdr3_nt: TGTGCCAGTAGTAGGGACAGAGGTTTACCCCAGCATTTT; cdr3_aa: CASSRDRGLPQHF